The following is a T cell receptor beta chain sequence with its context. Its antigen remains unknown. The assay was immunoSEQ multiplex PCR, and TCRdb's table has in-frame clones only and misses some. The top ten hold more than 9% of the sample, which has 350,000 to 500,000 clones, 80% to 95% seen once. This sample was included in a study of Ad26.COV2.S vaccination and SARS-CoV-2 variants. As for the study in general: In the study, Ad26.COV2.S was injected intramuscularly once, or twice 56 days apart.

The trim removed 7 bases at V and 7 bases at J, leaving 6 bases unmatched. The CDR3 has 13 residues. Noted treatment: some 19 received Ad26.COV2.S at low or high dose, single or two shots; 5 received placebo; per-sample allocation not given. Collection of the samples took place on day 63 after the first injection of vaccine or placebo. Broader study findings: CD8+ and CD4+ T cells specific for spike reportedly responded with substantial breadth after vaccination. Vaccine and placebo recipients had similar non-spike TCR breadth.

The chain carries TRBV12-3 or TRBV12-4 and TRBJ1-2, with 10 bases fitting TRBD1. The source is a person aged 18-60 years who received the Ad26.COV2.S COVID-19 vaccine or a placebo. The specimen comprised peripheral blood, sampled in a trial of Ad26.COV2.S vaccine versus placebo. CDR3 sequence reads: CASTETGGFGYTF. Written as DNA, the CDR3 is TGTGCCAGCACCGAGACAGGGGGCTTTGGCTACACCTTC.